A selection of T cell receptor beta chains follows, all from one sample in a study of vaccination and CD4 T cells after COVID-19. Antigens of these TCRs are unknown. Each CDR3 protein gets one entry after TCRdb re-called the PCR reads with MiXCR. The sample carries some 14,000 distinct CDR3 sequences, about 31% recorded once. The material sequenced was cultured CD4+ T cells from blood. The receptors shown here come from a human donor with COVID-19. CDR3s include the opening cysteine and the closing phenylalanine or tryptophan. D genes are given only for firm matches. Some rows have no size entry. The others give once, few or many, or a class for an expanded clone.

d_call j_call clone_size cdr3_length v_call cdr3_nt cdr3_aa
TRBD2 TRBJ2-3 once 15 TRBV12-3/TRBV12-4 TGTGCCAGCAGTTTAGGACTAGCGGGCACAGATACGCAGTATTTT CASSLGLAGTDTQYF
- TRBJ1-5 - 13 TRBV20-1 TGCAGTGCTAGAGACGAATCGGTTCAGCCCCAGCATTTT CSARDESVQPQHF
- TRBJ1-5 few 15 TRBV12-3/TRBV12-4 TGTGCCAGCAGTTTAGCGCAAGGTTTCAATCAGCCCCAGCATTTT CASSLAQGFNQPQHF
- TRBJ2-3 - 15 TRBV12-3/TRBV12-4 TGTGCCAGCAGCCTGAGACTATACCCGACTACTACGCAGTATTTT CASSLRLYPTTTQYF
- TRBJ2-3 - 14 TRBV20-1 TGCAGTGCTAGGGGGGGTAGAGGGGAAGATACGCAGTATTTT CSARGGRGEDTQYF
- TRBJ1-1 - 13 TRBV7-3 TGTGCCAGCAGCTTAACAGGGAAAGCTGAAGCTTTCTTT CASSLTGKAEAFF
- TRBJ2-7 - 14 TRBV20-1 TGCAGTGCTAGAGACCGGGACCGGGTCTACGAGCAGTACTTC CSARDRDRVYEQYF
- TRBJ1-6 few 16 TRBV5-4 TGTGCCAGCAGCGAGGGGGGCGGGGTGGATAATTCACCCCTCCACTTT CASSEGGGVDNSPLHF
TRBD2 TRBJ2-3 - 15 TRBV20-1 TGCAATGCTGGCGACTATAGCGGGGGCACAGATACGCAGTATTTT CNAGDYSGGTDTQYF
- TRBJ1-3 few 16 TRBV7-9 TGTGCCAGCAGCAACCCCGGGGGGATCTCTGGAAACACCATATATTTT CASSNPGGISGNTIYF
TRBD1 TRBJ1-5 - 14 TRBV5-1 TGCGCCAGCAGCCCGCAGGGGGTAAATCAGCCCCAGCATTTT CASSPQGVNQPQHF
- TRBJ1-1 - 11 TRBV30 TGTGCCTGGATGAGGGGGGCTGAAGCTTTCTTT CAWMRGAEAFF
- TRBJ1-2 - 16 TRBV12-3/TRBV12-4 TGTGCCAGCAGTCCAGTTTTGGGAGCTTCTAACTATGGCTACACCTTC CASSPVLGASNYGYTF
- TRBJ1-1 - 15 TRBV5-1 TGCGCCAGCAGCTCCACAGGGCACATGAACACTGAAGCTTTCTTT CASSSTGHMNTEAFF
TRBD2 TRBJ2-2 - 18 TRBV6-1 TGTGCCAGCAGGCGTCCGGGACTAGCGGGGATTTACACCGGGGAGCTGTTTTTT CASRRPGLAGIYTGELFF
- TRBJ1-6 few 17 TRBV20-1 TGCAGTGCTAAACCTTTTCGTGCGAACTCCTATAATTCACCCCTCCACTTT CSAKPFRANSYNSPLHF